This paragraph covers one TCR beta chain sequence. The record originates from a study of blood T cell repertoires in COVID-19. Study-level information: PBMCs, B-cell-depleted T cells, or T cells provided the cDNA or gDNA that made up the material.

The CDR3 runs 13 residues. CDR1 is SGHNT and CDR2 is YYREEE in the germline V gene (reference sequence). Trimming left V 3 bases short and J 4 bases short, with 10 bases between. Living in roughly 23 US areas, the participants were between about 18 and 100 years of age. Cohort allocation depended upon clinical history that participants reported. Per the original methods: Nucleated cell number was recorded as an estimate derived from reference gene primer amplification. Generated by immunoSEQ multiplex PCR, the TCRdb table keeps only in-frame clones and is missing some. D and trimming were read from the DNA, whereas the V and J calls and clone size are those reported in that table. The sample holds fewer than 400,000 clones; around 86% are singletons and the top ten take over 3.5%.

This receptor was identified in a man aged 30-40 years who had recovered from COVID-19. This rearrangement joins TRBV5-4 to TRBJ1-2; no firm D call. Material for sequencing was PBMCs or T cells enriched from blood (not recorded which). CDR3 sequence reads: CASSSGGPYGYTF. The CDR3 DNA reads as TGTGCCAGCAGCTCCGGAGGTCCCTATGGCTACACCTTC.